Presented here are 3 T cell receptor beta chains from one specimen sequenced in a study of T-cell reconstitution after alpha-beta-depleted transplantation in children. Preparation of the TCRbeta library used unique molecular identifiers. A single record per CDR3 protein comes from TCRdb applying MiXCR to the PCR reads. The data hold around 450,000 distinct CDR3 sequences, with about 40% observed a single time. The sequencing here drew on PBMCs, taken before TCRalphabeta/CD19-depleted stem cell transplant. These receptors were collected from a girl under 10 years old with aplastic anemia, due to receive a stem cell transplant.

The table lists this clonotype with a count of one. J is TRBJ2-3 and V is TRBV7-9; D is possibly TRBD1 (6 bases). V was clipped by 9 bases and J by 6 bases, with 16 bases between them. Germline CDR1 and CDR2: SEHNR and FQNEAQ (reference sequence). The CDR3 runs to 13 residues. CDR3 in DNA: TGTGCCAGTATCAATATTGGGGGCGATACGCAGTATTTT. This gives the protein CASINIGGDTQYF.

The gene calls are TRBV6-2 or TRBV6-3 and TRBJ2-7; D gene uncertain. The CDR3 is made up of 11 amino acids. Trimming removed 5 bases from V and 6 bases from J, with 8 bases in between. Germline loops: CDR1 MNHEY, CDR2 SVGEGT. The CDR3 here is CASSTRTEQYF. For the CDR3, the DNA is TGTGCCAGCAGTACCCGGACCGAGCAGTACTTC.

This clonotype was counted at least ten times. The rearrangement uses TRBV29-1 and TRBJ2-5, with TRBD2 identical over 11 bases. Germline V lookup: CDR1 SQVTM, CDR2 ANQGSEA. The V gene end was trimmed by 4 bases and the J gene end by 5 bases; junction bases not matched to a gene: 3. CDR3 size: 13 residues. The CDR3 loop reads CSVGSGRAETQYF. The DNA for the CDR3 is TGCAGCGTTGGTAGCGGGAGGGCGGAGACCCAGTACTTC.